Listed here are 30 T cell receptor beta chains from one sample, sequenced in a study of cytomegalovirus exposure and HLA in healthy donors. The primer mix had 60 Vbeta and 13 Jbeta primers. Repertoires were generated with immunoSEQ multiplex PCR, while TCRdb's copy carries only in-frame clones and drops some. Of tens of thousands of clones in the sample, about 80% were seen once. Sequences were obtained from PBMCs. Every receptor here comes from a man aged 50-59 years in good health and CMV-seropositive.

The gene calls are TRBV27 and TRBJ2-7, with 10 bases fitting TRBD2. Germline V gives CDR1 MNHEY, CDR2 SMNVEV (reference sequence). This CDR3 spans 16 amino acids. The V and J ends lost 5 bases and 2 bases, in that order; junction bases with no gene match: 9. CDR3 sequence reads: CASSPLGLAVTYEQYF. CDR3 sequence (DNA): TGTGCCAGCAGTCCTCTCGGACTAGCGGTAACCTACGAGCAGTACTTC.

The chain uses TRBV15 and TRBJ1-5; TRBD1 aligns across 7 bases. The V segment lost 1 base and the J segment 3 bases; nucleotides outside the gene matches: 15. Per germline, CDR1 LNHNV and CDR2 YYDKDF (reference sequence). The CDR3 is 19 amino acids. CDR3 protein: CATSRGKVTGRLSNQPQHF. CDR3 sequence (DNA): TGTGCCACCAGCAGAGGGAAGGTGACAGGGCGATTGTCCAATCAGCCCCAGCATTTT.

The chain carries TRBV28 and TRBJ1-1; 11 bases align to TRBD1. With V trimmed by 5 bases and J by 5 bases, 10 bases remained unmatched. The CDR3 has 16 residues. Germline-derived CDR1 and CDR2 are MDHEN and SYDVKM. The CDR3 spells CASSQMRTGGLTEAFF. For the CDR3, the DNA is TGTGCCAGCAGTCAAATGAGGACAGGGGGCTTGACTGAAGCTTTCTTT.

Regarding this clone: This likely comes from a read error, as the CDR3 has no conserved phenylalanine or tryptophan at its end. The chain uses TRBV19 and TRBJ1-1; D remains unclear. CDR3 length equals 13 residues. Germline assignment: CDR1 LNHDA and CDR2 SQIVND (reference sequence). Deletions cut 5 bases from V and 4 bases from J, with 11 bases between. The DNA for the CDR3 is TGTGCCAGTAGTGGCGAGGGAGGCACTGAAGCTTTCCTT. It specifies CASSGEGGTEAFL.

V is TRBV28 and J is TRBJ2-7, with D maybe TRBD2 (5 bases). V gave up 5 bases and J gave up 6 bases, with 14 bases separating them. The CDR3 consists of 13 residues. From germline, CDR1 is MDHEN and CDR2 SYDVKM. For the CDR3, the DNA is TGTGCCAGCAGTCTCTCGGACTTAATCGAGCAGTACTTC. Encoded protein: CASSLSDLIEQYF.

The rearrangement joins TRBV4-1 to TRBJ2-3; 7 bases fit TRBD1. With 5 bases clipped from V and 2 bases from J, the junction kept 13 bases outside the gene matches. This CDR3 region has 17 residues. Germline-derived CDR1 and CDR2 are MGHRA and YSYEKL. DNA for the CDR3: TGCGCCAGCAGCTTCCTCGGTAGGGGGCTCAACACAGATACGCAGTATTTT. It yields the protein CASSFLGRGLNTDTQYF.

The chain is built from TRBV27 and TRBJ2-1, with TRBD2 matching 10 bases. The CDR3 runs to 15 residues. Germline V CDR1 and CDR2: MNHEY, SMNVEV (reference sequence). The V segment lost 5 bases and the J segment 4 bases; nucleotides outside the gene matches: 5. The CDR3 sequence: CASSPTSGTYNEQFF. For the CDR3, the DNA is TGTGCCAGCAGTCCCACTAGCGGGACTTACAATGAGCAGTTCTTC.

This clone was recorded once. A junction end diverges from the germline sequence, so it may reflect a read error. The gene calls are TRBV19 and TRBJ2-5, with TRBD2 matching 14 bases. Germline lookup yields CDR1 LNHDA and CDR2 SQIVND (reference sequence). The CDR3 is made up of 18 amino acids. CDR3 region: CATSRTPGTSGGQETQYF. CDR3 coding DNA: TGTGCCACTAGTAGGACCCCTGGGACTAGCGGGGGACAAGAGACCCAGTACTTC. Together with reference TRBV19 and TRBJ2-5, the CDR3 gives the full variable domain: DGGITQSPKYLFRKEGQNVTLSCEQNLNHDAMYWYRQDPGQGLRLIYYSQIVNDFQKGDIAEGYSVSREKKESFPLTVTSAQKNPTAFYLCATSRTPGTSGGQETQYFGPGTRLLVL.

This chain uses TRBV29-1 with TRBJ2-7, with TRBD1 as a possible D gene (6 bases). The CDR3 runs to 14 residues. Trimming took off 6 bases at V and 0 bases at J, with 15 bases between the two ends. Germline V lookup: CDR1 SQVTM, CDR2 ANQGSEA. Written as DNA, the CDR3 is TGCAGCGTGCAAGGACAGACAAGCTCCTACGAGCAGTACTTC. Translated: CSVQGQTSSYEQYF.

The chain couples TRBV4-1 to TRBJ1-1, with D tentatively TRBD1 (5 bases). The CDR3 runs 14 residues. The germline gives CDR1 MGHRA, CDR2 YSYEKL. V shed 0 bases and J shed 10 bases, with 15 bases lying between them. The CDR3 region is CASSQDGGEFGAFF. CDR3 coding DNA: TGCGCCAGCAGCCAAGATGGGGGGGAGTTTGGAGCTTTCTTT.

The J gene is TRBJ1-1, the V gene TRBV11-3, with 8 bases fitting TRBD1. J lost 1 base, V lost 4 bases, and 2 bases had no gene match. Germline CDR1 and CDR2: SGHNT and YENEEA. CDR3 size: 14 residues. CDR3 sequence (DNA): TGTGCCAGCAGCTACGGACAGGGGAACACTGAAGCTTTCTTT. It translates to CASSYGQGNTEAFF. The variable domain in full, with the rest retrieved from reference TRBV11-3 and TRBJ1-1, is EAGVVQSPRYKIIEKKQPVAFWCNPISGHNTLYWYLQNLGQGPELLIRYENEEAVDDSQLPKDRFSAERLKGVDSTLKIQPAELGDSAVYLCASSYGQGNTEAFFGQGTRLTVV.

V gene TRBV2 combines with J gene TRBJ1-2; TRBD1 matches at 11 bases. V lost 0 bases to trimming and J lost 7 bases; unmatched junction nucleotides: 1. The length of the CDR3 is 14 residues. Germline loops: CDR1 SNHLY, CDR2 FYNNEI. In nucleotides, the CDR3 is TGTGCCAGCAGTGAAGCCGGGACAGGGGGTGGCTACACCTTC. Its protein product is CASSEAGTGGGYTF. Full variable domain (outside the CDR3, taken from reference TRBV2 and TRBJ1-2): EPEVTQTPSHQVTQMGQEVILRCVPISNHLYFYWYRQILGQKVEFLVSFYNNEISEKSEIFDDQFSVERPDGSNFTLKIRSTKLEDSAMYFCASSEAGTGGGYTFGSGTRLTVV.

This clone was counted once. This chain connects TRBV19 to TRBJ1-1; D possibly corresponds to TRBD1 (6 bases). Trimming took 3 bases from V and 0 from J, leaving 17 bases between them. The germline V gene encodes CDR1 LNHDA and CDR2 SQIVND (reference sequence). CDR3 length: 17 residues. This CDR3 is CASSIPPGQIMNTEAFF. CDR3 in DNA: TGTGCCAGTAGTATCCCGCCGGGACAAATAATGAACACTGAAGCTTTCTTT.

Note on this clone: This likely came from a read error, as a far larger clone is one base away. The sample contains more than one DNA sequence encoding this CDR3. V and J are TRBV15 and TRBJ2-5, with 9 bases identical to TRBD1. The CDR3 contains 15 residues. Trimming cost V 6 bases and J 5 bases; bases outside gene matches: 10. Germline lookup yields CDR1 LNHNV and CDR2 YYDKDF (reference sequence). The CDR3 sequence is CATSLQGAPGETQYF. Written as DNA, the CDR3 is TGTGCCACCAGTTTACAGGGGGCGCCTGGCGAGACCCAGTACTTC.

The chain combines TRBV5-5 with TRBJ1-4; weak D call: TRBD1 (5 bases). This CDR3 comprises 15 residues. Germline CDR1 and CDR2: SGHKS and YYEKEE (reference sequence). Trimming cost V 0 bases and J 4 bases, with 10 bases left between them. The CDR3 sequence is CASSLDGHHNEKLFF. DNA of the CDR3: TGTGCCAGCAGCTTGGATGGACACCATAATGAAAAACTGTTTTTT.

This clone was found a few times. An end of the junction differs from the germline gene, which may be a read error. The sample holds other DNA sequences that translate to the same CDR3. The J gene is TRBJ2-7, the V gene TRBV27; 13 nucleotides line up with TRBD2. Germline values: CDR1 MNHEY, CDR2 SMNVEV (reference sequence). This CDR3 contains 16 residues. This CDR3 is CASSRRTSGGRYEQYF. The DNA for the CDR3 is TGTGCCAGCAGTAGACGGACTAGCGGGGGCCGATACGAGCAGTACTTT.

As for this clone: Sequence at one end of the junction differs from germline and may be a read error. The V and J genes are TRBV4-3 and TRBJ2-1, with D uncertain. The CDR3 is made up of 17 amino acids. CDR1 LGHNA and CDR2 YSLEER come from the germline V gene. The CDR3 here is CATSQPLIVLIYNEQFF. CDR3 nucleotides: TGCGCCACCAGCCAACCTCTGATCGTACTCATCTACAATGAGCAGTTCTTC.

V is TRBV27 and J is TRBJ1-1; D is possibly TRBD1 (6 bases). Germline V CDR1 and CDR2: MNHEY, SMNVEV (reference sequence). This CDR3 spans 16 amino acids. Trimming took 2 bases from V and 4 from J, leaving 17 bases between them. CDR3 residues: CASSLRGTIVGTEAFF. The CDR3 bases are TGTGCCAGCAGTTTAAGGGGGACGATAGTAGGCACTGAAGCTTTCTTT.

V gene TRBV5-1 combines with J gene TRBJ2-2; D perhaps matches TRBD2 (6 bases). Germline lookup yields CDR1 SGHRS and CDR2 YFSETQ. The CDR3 contains 15 residues. V was trimmed by 2 bases and J by 0 bases, leaving 8 bases between them. The CDR3 DNA is TGCGCCAGCAGCTTTAGCGGTTCGAACACCGGGGAGCTGTTTTTT. This gives the protein CASSFSGSNTGELFF.

J is TRBJ2-5 and V is TRBV30; TRBD2 aligns across 13 bases. The CDR3 extends over 15 amino acids. Germline loops: CDR1 GTSNPN, CDR2 SVGIG (reference sequence). Germline trimming cut 0 bases from V and 5 bases from J; bases unmatched to any gene: 3. This chain's CDR3 is CAWSVLAGGGETQYF. DNA of the CDR3: TGTGCCTGGAGTGTACTAGCGGGGGGGGGTGAGACCCAGTACTTC.

Remarks on this clone: At one end, the junction sequence differs from germline, possibly due to a read error. The chain links TRBV2 to TRBJ2-1, with 8 bases fitting TRBD1. The CDR3 loop spans 15 amino acids. The V gene's germline CDR1 is SNHLY and CDR2 FYNNEI. CDR3 in DNA: TGTGCCAGCAGCGAAGCCGCCGGGACAGGCTACGAGCAGTTCTTC. It codes for CASSEAAGTGYEQFF.

The chain uses TRBV11-3 and TRBJ2-7, with TRBD1 matching 9 bases. V lost 3 bases, J lost 3 bases, and 3 bases stayed unmatched. The CDR3 has 14 residues. Germline CDR1 SGHNT, CDR2 YENEEA. CDR3 coding DNA: TGTGCCAGCAGCTTTAGACAGGGGGACTACGAGCAGTACTTC. It is translated as CASSFRQGDYEQYF.

V and J are TRBV7-9 and TRBJ2-1, with 9 bases fitting TRBD1. Per the germline V gene, CDR1 is SEHNR and CDR2 is FQNEAQ (reference sequence). This CDR3 contains 17 residues. This chain's CDR3 is CCSSLGTGGWTNNEQFF. Here the CDR3 DNA reads TGTTGCAGCAGCTTAGGTACAGGGGGCTGGACAAACAATGAGCAGTTCTTC.

This rearrangement joins TRBV27 to TRBJ2-7; maybe TRBD1 (5 bases). From germline, CDR1 is MNHEY and CDR2 SMNVEV (reference sequence). V lost 6 bases and J 0 bases, leaving 15 bases between the germline ends. The CDR3 is made up of 15 amino acids. Written as DNA, the CDR3 is TGTGCCAGCAGCCTAGTCCGACAGTTCTCCTACGAGCAGTACTTC. This gives the protein CASSLVRQFSYEQYF.

The V call is TRBV11-2, the J call TRBJ2-2; possibly TRBD1 for D (6 bases). Deletions cut 4 bases from V and 4 bases from J, with 10 bases between. This CDR3 region has 14 residues. Per germline, CDR1 SGHAT and CDR2 FQNNGV. The CDR3 bases are TGTGCCAGCAGCTCCCAGGGGCTCACCGGGGAGCTGTTTTTT. Encoded protein: CASSSQGLTGELFF.

Remarks on this clone: The junction differs from germline at one of its ends, possibly a read error. This rearrangement joins TRBV4-3 to TRBJ2-1, with unresolved D. The CDR3 covers 17 residues. From germline, CDR1 is LGHNA and CDR2 YSLEER. Here the CDR3 reads CASSQAMIALIYHEPFF. In nucleotides, the CDR3 is TGCGCCAGCAGCCAAGCTATGATCGCACTCATCTACCATGAGCCGTTCTTC.

The table lists this clone with a few counts. The chain combines TRBV19 with TRBJ1-5; D might be TRBD1 (5 bases). The CDR3 contains 14 residues. Germline values: CDR1 LNHDA, CDR2 SQIVND (reference sequence). The V gene lost 5 bases and the J gene lost 3 bases, with 11 bases spanning the gap. This chain's CDR3 is CASSAGTSNQPQHF. The CDR3 coding sequence is TGTGCCAGTAGTGCCGGGACTTCCAATCAGCCCCAGCATTTT.

This clone was seen once. The V gene is TRBV7-6, the J gene TRBJ1-4, with 7 bases aligning to TRBD1. Trimming cost V 5 bases and J 3 bases; bases outside gene matches: 3. The CDR3 totals 14 residues. Germline-derived CDR1 and CDR2 are SGHVS and FNYEAQ. Written as DNA, the CDR3 is TGTGCCAGCAGCCCGGGACAGCCTAATGAAAAACTGTTTTTT. Protein sequence: CASSPGQPNEKLFF.

This chain uses TRBV13 with TRBJ2-1; 11 positions agree with TRBD2. With V trimmed by 0 bases and J by 4 bases, 5 bases remained unmatched. Germline values: CDR1 PRHDT, CDR2 FYEKMQ (reference sequence). The CDR3 contains 17 residues. The CDR3 DNA is TGTGCCAGCAGCTTAGGGTTAGCGGGGGGGGGATACAATGAGCAGTTCTTC. It codes for CASSLGLAGGGYNEQFF.

The chain combines TRBV9 with TRBJ2-7; 7 bases align to TRBD2. CDR1 and CDR2 (germline): SGDLS, YYNGEE. Losses at the gene ends were 0 bases for V and 5 bases for J; bases not matched to a gene: 14. This CDR3 contains 17 residues. This CDR3 is CASSVDVGGSRGHEQYF. The CDR3 region has the DNA TGTGCCAGCAGCGTAGATGTTGGCGGGAGCCGAGGACACGAGCAGTACTTC.